These T cell receptor beta chains were read from a single sample in a study of control samples from healthy donors and cancer patients. This table comes from immunoSEQ multiplex PCR, and its TCRdb copy is limited to in-frame clones, with some not included. The repertoire holds 130,000 or so clones, with 70% to 90% as singletons. What was sequenced was blood. These receptors were collected from a man aged 50-60 years in good health. The CDR3 runs from the conserved cysteine through the conserved F or W. D genes are given only for firm matches. Clone size is shown for a subset of rows, as once, few, many or a class of expanded clone.

V gene: TRBV28
D gene: NA
J gene: TRBJ2-7
clone size: NA
CDR3 DNA: TGTGCCAGCAGTTTCTACTTCGGGCGGCGGTCCTACGAGCAGTACTTC
CDR3 protein: CASSFYFGRRSYEQYF

V gene: TRBV9
D gene: NA
J gene: TRBJ2-1
clone size: NA
CDR3 DNA: TGTGCCAGCAGCGCACCCGTGGGGCAAGGGTATGAGCAGTTCTTC
CDR3 protein: CASSAPVGQGYEQFF

V gene: TRBV5-1
D gene: NA
J gene: TRBJ1-2
clone size: NA
CDR3 DNA: TGCGCCAGCAGCCCGGCGGTGGGAGGGTCTACCTATGGCTACACCTTC
CDR3 protein: CASSPAVGGSTYGYTF

V gene: TRBV9
D gene: TRBD1
J gene: TRBJ1-5
clone size: NA
CDR3 DNA: TGTGCCAGCAGCGAAGGGACAGGGGAGAGTGGCAATCAGCCCCAGCATTTT
CDR3 protein: CASSEGTGESGNQPQHF

V gene: TRBV28
D gene: TRBD2
J gene: TRBJ2-7
clone size: few
CDR3 DNA: TGTGCCAGCAGTTCGGGACTAGCCGGCGAGCAGTACTTC
CDR3 protein: CASSSGLAGEQYF

V gene: TRBV2
D gene: NA
J gene: TRBJ2-2
clone size: NA
CDR3 DNA: TGTGCCAGCACTCGATACAGGGCCGGGGAGCTGTTTTTT
CDR3 protein: CASTRYRAGELFF

V gene: TRBV6-5
D gene: TRBD1
J gene: TRBJ2-7
clone size: NA
CDR3 DNA: TGTGCCAGCAGTTACTCGTCCGGACAGGGTTACGAGCAGTACTTC
CDR3 protein: CASSYSSGQGYEQYF

V gene: TRBV7-9
D gene: TRBD1
J gene: TRBJ2-5
clone size: NA
CDR3 DNA: TGTGCCAGCAGCTCTCGTTGGTCCGGGACAGGTGCCACTCAAGAGACCCAGTACTTC
CDR3 protein: CASSSRWSGTGATQETQYF

V gene: TRBV29-1
D gene: NA
J gene: TRBJ1-1
clone size: NA
CDR3 DNA: TGCAGCGTTGAAGTAGGCGTGAACACTGAAGCTTTCTTT
CDR3 protein: CSVEVGVNTEAFF

V gene: TRBV2
D gene: NA
J gene: TRBJ2-5
clone size: NA
CDR3 DNA: TGTGCCAGCAGGGACAACCGGGGTAGCTATAAGACCCAGTACTTC
CDR3 protein: CASRDNRGSYKTQYF

V gene: TRBV9
D gene: NA
J gene: TRBJ1-6
clone size: few
CDR3 DNA: TGTGCCAGCAGAGGGACGGATTATAATTCACCCCTCCACTTT
CDR3 protein: CASRGTDYNSPLHF

V gene: TRBV7-2
D gene: TRBD2
J gene: TRBJ2-3
clone size: once
CDR3 DNA: TGTGCCAGCAGCTACATCGGGACTAGCGGGGGGGCTAGCACAGATACGCAGTATTTT
CDR3 protein: CASSYIGTSGGASTDTQYF

V gene: TRBV7-2
D gene: TRBD2
J gene: TRBJ2-2
clone size: NA
CDR3 DNA: TGTGCCAGCAGCTTACGGCGGGGGGGCTACACCGGGGAGCTGTTTTTT
CDR3 protein: CASSLRRGGYTGELFF

V gene: TRBV10-3
D gene: TRBD1
J gene: TRBJ2-2
clone size: NA
CDR3 DNA: TGTGCCATCAGAGGACAGGGGGAGGACACCGGGGAGCTGTTTTTT
CDR3 protein: CAIRGQGEDTGELFF

V gene: TRBV28
D gene: NA
J gene: TRBJ2-6
clone size: NA
CDR3 DNA: TGTGCCAGCAGTTTACAGGGATGGGGTACTGGGGCCAACGTCCTGACTTTC
CDR3 protein: CASSLQGWGTGANVLTF

V gene: TRBV10-3
D gene: TRBD1
J gene: TRBJ1-3
clone size: NA
CDR3 DNA: TGTGCCATCAGTGATCAGGGGGGTCGAACTGGAAACACCATATATTTT
CDR3 protein: CAISDQGGRTGNTIYF

V gene: TRBV3-1/TRBV3-2
D gene: NA
J gene: TRBJ2-1
clone size: NA
CDR3 DNA: TGTGCCAGCAGCCAAGTAGAACGTGAGCAGTTCTTC
CDR3 protein: CASSQVEREQFF